These T cell receptor beta chains were read from a single sample in a study of beta chain features in type 1 diabetes. Some clones are missing from TCRdb's copy, which holds only in-frame ones; the method was immunoSEQ multiplex PCR. The sample holds a few hundred thousand clones, roughly 12% seen once. Input material: naive CD4+ T cells from blood. These receptor sequences come from a woman between 18 and 29 years old with type 1 diabetes. Each CDR3 is given with its conserved first and last residue. The D gene is left open where the match is weak. Size is stated for part of the rows, as once, few or many counts, or as a class when the clone is expanded.

TRBD2	13	TRBV2	few	TRBJ2-1	TGTGCCAGCAGCGGGACTAGTTACAATGAGCAGTTCTTC	CASSGTSYNEQFF
TRBD1	17	TRBV7-9	few	TRBJ2-2	TGTGCCAGCAGCTTCTTGAAGGGGACAGGGTTCACCGGGGAGCTGTTTTTT	CASSFLKGTGFTGELFF
TRBD1	12	TRBV29-1	many	TRBJ2-5	TGCAGCGTTGAGGGACAGCAAGAGACCCAGTACTTC	CSVEGQQETQYF
TRBD2	14	TRBV5-1	.	TRBJ2-3	TGCGCCAGCCAGCGGGAGGGCCCCGTAGATACGCAGTATTTT	CASQREGPVDTQYF
.	14	TRBV18	.	TRBJ1-3	TGTGCCAGCTCAGGGACTGACTCTGGAAACACCATATATTTT	CASSGTDSGNTIYF
.	12	TRBV6-6	.	TRBJ1-5	TGTGCCAGCAGCCGAGTTAATCAGCCCCAGCATTTT	CASSRVNQPQHF
TRBD1	13	TRBV29-1	.	TRBJ1-5	TGCAGCGCACGGGACAGGGGGGATCAGCCCCAGCATTTT	CSARDRGDQPQHF
TRBD1	12	TRBV30	.	TRBJ2-7	TGTGCCTGGAGTCCTTGGGGACAGGCTCACTACTTC	CAWSPWGQAHYF
.	11	TRBV20-1	few	TRBJ1-2	TGCAGTGCTAGAGTAAATCCGGGCTACACCTTC	CSARVNPGYTF
.	13	TRBV27	.	TRBJ2-5	TGTGCCAGCAGACCACAGGGTTTGGAGACCCAGTACTTC	CASRPQGLETQYF
TRBD2	14	TRBV6-5	.	TRBJ2-1	TGTGCCAGCAGCCGACTAGCGGGAGCGGTTGAGCAGTTCTTC	CASSRLAGAVEQFF
.	15	TRBV7-9	.	TRBJ2-7	TGTGCCAGCAGCTTAGGAAGTAGCGCGTCCTACGAGCAGTACTTC	CASSLGSSASYEQYF
TRBD1	15	TRBV28	.	TRBJ2-2	TGTGCCAGCAGATCCCCGGACAGGGTCACCGGGGAGCTGTTTTTT	CASRSPDRVTGELFF
.	14	TRBV30	many	TRBJ2-5	TGTGCCGGAGGGACCGGGACGGAACAAGAGACCCAGTACTTC	CAGGTGTEQETQYF
.	15	TRBV9	.	TRBJ1-1	TGTGCCAGCAGCGTGACAGGCGACATGAACACTGAAGCTTTCTTT	CASSVTGDMNTEAFF
.	13	TRBV7-9	.	TRBJ2-1	TGTGCCAGCAGCCTAGGTGCGGGTACTGAGCAGTTCTTC	CASSLGAGTEQFF
TRBD1	14	TRBV5-1	few	TRBJ1-1	TGCGCCAGCAGCCCGACAGGGGTGAACACTGAAGCTTTCTTT	CASSPTGVNTEAFF
TRBD1	18	TRBV4-3	few	TRBJ2-6	TGCGCCAGCAGCCCAACCCCAAGGGACAGCTCTGGGGCCAACGTCCTGACTTTC	CASSPTPRDSSGANVLTF
.	17	TRBV28	.	TRBJ1-1	TGTGCCAGCAGCCAATCCGCCGTCCCTCAGGCGAACACTGAAGCTTTCTTT	CASSQSAVPQANTEAFF
TRBD2	15	TRBV15	.	TRBJ2-1	TGTGCCACCAGCAGAGGGGACTACCGTTACAATGAGCAGTTCTTC	CATSRGDYRYNEQFF
TRBD2	17	TRBV4-1	.	TRBJ2-2	TGCGCCAGCAGCCAAGTTCTAGCGGGAGTTGGCACCGGGGAGCTGTTTTTT	CASSQVLAGVGTGELFF
.	15	TRBV7-3	few	TRBJ2-1	TGTGCCAGCAGCTTAAGGAGGGAATCCTACAATGAGCAGTTCTTC	CASSLRRESYNEQFF
TRBD1	14	TRBV30	few	TRBJ2-5	TGTGCCTGGAGTCCCGGGACAGGGGGAGAGACCCAGTACTTC	CAWSPGTGGETQYF
TRBD1	15	TRBV2	.	TRBJ1-5	TGTGCCAGCGTTTCCGGGAACAGGGGGTTTCAGCCCCAGCATTTT	CASVSGNRGFQPQHF
.	11	TRBV28	few	TRBJ2-7	TGTGCCAGCAGAAAGACGGGGGAGCAGTACTTC	CASRKTGEQYF
TRBD1	16	TRBV18	few	TRBJ2-7	TGTGCCAGCTCACACACGGGGACAGTCTCCTCCTACGAGCAGTACTTC	CASSHTGTVSSYEQYF
.	16	TRBV21-1	few	TRBJ1-1	TGTGCCAGCAGCACCCAGGACGACAGGGTAAATACTGTCGCTTTCTTT	CASSTQDDRVNTVAFF
TRBD2	19	TRBV4-2	few	TRBJ2-7	TGTGCCAGCAGCCACCGACTAACGGGACTAGCGGGAGGGCCTGGCGAGCAGTACTTC	CASSHRLTGLAGGPGEQYF
TRBD2	17	TRBV30	.	TRBJ2-2	TGTGCCTGGAGTACCGGGACTAGCGGGAGCGAAGCCGGGGAGCTGTTTTTT	CAWSTGTSGSEAGELFF